These 16 T cell receptor beta chains share one sample of origin, sequenced in a study of T cells after yellow fever vaccination. Using its own MiXCR run on the 5' RACE reads, TCRdb lists one record per CDR3 protein. The sample includes 500,000 to 650,000 distinct CDR3 sequences, approximately 16% seen only once; the top ten take approximately 15%. This sample comprised PBMCs, obtained 5 days after the first yellow fever vaccination. These receptors were collected from a man between 18 and 35 years old who received the YFV17D yellow fever vaccine.

This clonotype was seen many times. The chain links TRBV12-3 or TRBV12-4 to TRBJ2-2; D may be TRBD2 (7 bases). This CDR3 has 14 residues. The V end lost 0 bases, the J end lost 6 bases, and 8 bases lay between the germline ends. The CDR3 region is CASSLAGGPGELFF. CDR3 in DNA: TGTGCCAGCAGTTTAGCGGGGGGGCCCGGGGAGCTGTTTTTT.

This clonotype was observed a few times. The chain carries TRBV7-9 and TRBJ2-1, with a tentative D call TRBD2 (6 bases). The V end lost 5 bases, the J end lost 8 bases, and 16 bases lay between the germline ends. The CDR3 is made up of 14 amino acids. Germline CDR1 and CDR2: SEHNR and FQNEAQ (reference sequence). CDR3 residues: CASSHRLAMDEQFF. The CDR3 bases are TGTGCCAGCAGCCACCGCCTAGCGATGGATGAGCAGTTCTTC.

V usage is TRBV12-3 or TRBV12-4 and J usage is TRBJ2-5; 8 bases map to TRBD2. The CDR3 is made up of 12 amino acids. Germline trimming cut 9 bases from V and 2 bases from J; bases unmatched to any gene: 2. The CDR3 reads CARRGGQETQYF. The CDR3 nucleotides read TGTGCCAGACGGGGGGGACAAGAGACCCAGTACTTC.

The chain employs TRBV12-5 and TRBJ2-1; 7 nucleotides match TRBD1. The germline V gene encodes CDR1 LGHNT and CDR2 FRNRAP. After removal of 6 bases from V and 3 bases from J, the junction contained 8 bases not matched to a gene. The CDR3 extends over 15 amino acids. This CDR3 reads CASGSPGQIYNEQFF. The DNA of the CDR3 is TGTGCTAGTGGGTCCCCGGGACAGATCTACAATGAGCAGTTCTTC.

The V call is TRBV28, the J call TRBJ1-2, with TRBD1 matching over 8 bases. CDR3 length: 14 amino acids. The V gene's germline CDR1 is MDHEN and CDR2 SYDVKM. Trimming at V came to 6 bases and at J to 5 bases, leaving 8 bases not matched to a gene. In DNA, the CDR3 is TGTGCCAGCAGCCTATCAGGGGGCGGGTATGGCTACACCTTC. It translates to CASSLSGGGYGYTF.

The gene calls are TRBV7-3 and TRBJ1-2; the D is unclear. The CDR3 sequence is 13 residues long. The germline CDR1 and CDR2 sequences are SGHTA and FQGTGA. Trimming took off 5 bases at V and 4 bases at J, with 11 bases between the two ends. Written as DNA, the CDR3 is TGTGCCAGCAGCCCAGGTGGGGTCTATGGCTACACCTTC. Its translation is CASSPGGVYGYTF.

This clonotype appeared a few times. The chain combines TRBV19 with TRBJ2-1, with 8 bases fitting TRBD2. After removal of 3 bases from V and 1 base from J, the junction contained 8 bases not matched to a gene. CDR1 and CDR2 from the germline V gene are LNHDA and SQIVND (reference sequence). The CDR3 covers 17 residues. The CDR3 region has the DNA TGTGCCAGTAGTATGAGGGCGGGGGGCGCATCCTACAATGAGCAGTTCTTC. Translating gives CASSMRAGGASYNEQFF.

V gene TRBV12-5 combines with J gene TRBJ2-3; 7 nucleotides line up with TRBD1. The V and J ends lost 3 bases and 0 bases, in that order; junction bases with no gene match: 6. The length of the CDR3 is 16 residues. Germline CDR1 and CDR2: LGHNT and FRNRAP. CDR3 coding DNA: TGTGCTAGTGGTTTCCTGACGGGACAGAGCACAGATACGCAGTATTTT. Translated, it gives CASGFLTGQSTDTQYF.

The CDR3 region has the DNA TGTGCCAGCAGTATCCGACGCGGCCGCGGCACAGATACGCAGTATTTT. This codes for CASSIRRGRGTDTQYF. The V gene is TRBV2, the J gene TRBJ2-3, with D unclear. V was cut by 5 bases and J by 1 base, with 16 bases left in between. CDR1 is SNHLY, CDR2 FYNNEI, per germline. The CDR3 has 16 residues.

The rearrangement links TRBV20-1 to TRBJ1-1, with no clear D. Looked up from germline, CDR1 is DFQATT and CDR2 is SNEGSKA (reference sequence). This CDR3 is 11 amino acids long. The V end was cut by 3 bases, the J end by 3 bases, with 5 bases between. CDR3 region: CSASGDTEAFF. CDR3 in DNA: TGCAGTGCTAGCGGGGACACTGAAGCTTTCTTT.

V and J are TRBV20-1 and TRBJ1-5; no clear D. The germline gives CDR1 DFQATT, CDR2 SNEGSKA (reference sequence). V dropped 4 bases and J dropped 4 bases, with 8 bases sitting between them. The CDR3 extends over 12 amino acids. This CDR3 is CSAIFPNQPQHF. The CDR3 bases are TGCAGTGCTATTTTTCCTAATCAGCCCCAGCATTTT.

This clonotype was observed at least ten times. V is TRBV6-4 and J is TRBJ2-3; possibly TRBD1 or TRBD2 for D (7 bases each). Trimming stripped 7 bases from V and 3 bases from J, with 17 bases between. Per germline, CDR1 MRHNA and CDR2 SNTAGT. This CDR3 spans 15 amino acids. CDR3 loop: CASKRDSSKTDTQYF. The CDR3 DNA is TGTGCCAGCAAGCGGGACAGTTCCAAAACAGATACGCAGTATTTT.

This chain connects TRBV12-3 or TRBV12-4 to TRBJ2-3, with 7 bases identical to TRBD2. The junction had 5 bases not matched to a gene; V was cut back by 3 bases and J by 2 bases. The CDR3 is 15 residues long. The CDR3 loop reads CASSLTGDYTDTQYF. DNA of the CDR3: TGTGCCAGCAGTTTGACGGGGGACTACACAGATACGCAGTATTTT.

This clonotype was seen a few times. In nucleotides, the CDR3 is TGTGCCAGCAGCGCCCTTCCGGGCCCCTACGAGCAGTACTTC. This encodes CASSALPGPYEQYF. This chain links TRBV7-7 with TRBJ2-7; D is unclear. Per the germline V gene, CDR1 is SSHAT and CDR2 is FNYEAQ (reference sequence). V lost 5 bases and J lost 2, with 13 bases in between. The CDR3 sequence is 14 residues long. The variable domain in full, completed from reference TRBV7-7 and TRBJ2-7, reads GAGVSQSPRYKVTKRGQDVTLRCDPISSHATLYWYQQALGQGPEFLTYFNYEAQPDKSGLPSDRFSAERPEGSISTLTIQRTEQRDSAMYRCASSALPGPYEQYFGPGTRLTVT.

The V call is TRBV6-5, the J call TRBJ1-4, with a possible D match to TRBD1 (5 bases). Trimming stripped 3 bases from V and 3 bases from J, with 11 bases between. The CDR3 totals 15 residues. In germline, CDR1 is MNHEY, CDR2 SVGAGI. CDR3 in DNA: TGTGCCAGCAGTTATTCAGGGATCGCTAATGAAAAACTGTTTTTT. Encoded protein: CASSYSGIANEKLFF.

The sample holds a few counts of this clonotype. The chain has TRBV11-2 and TRBJ1-1; 7 positions agree with TRBD1. CDR1 is SGHAT and CDR2 is FQNNGV in the germline V gene. The V and J ends lost 3 bases and 1 base, in that order; junction bases with no gene match: 11. The CDR3 has 17 residues. The CDR3 loop is CASSFNRGREQNTEAFF. The CDR3 region has the DNA TGTGCCAGCAGCTTCAACAGGGGACGTGAGCAGAACACTGAAGCTTTCTTT.